This T cell receptor beta chain was sequenced in a study of shared clonotypes between healthy human individuals. Overall study context: Donor composition was a couple of women and three men, aged 18 to 49.

The CDR3 is made up of 15 amino acids. With V trimmed by 0 bases and J by 8 bases, 4 bases remained unmatched. Per the germline V gene, CDR1 is LGHNA and CDR2 is YSLEER. Regarding the study as a whole: Generation probabilities of non-shared clonotypes were lower (relative to those shared by all four donors).

TCRdb's table, derived via immunoSEQ multiplex PCR, lists solely in-frame clones and lacks some. Of approximately 2.1 million clones detected, 85% to 95% appear once; the ten largest clones hold about 0.39%. As to this clone: The target antigen is unknown.

This chain joins TRBV4-3 and TRBJ1-4; 9 nucleotides match TRBD1. The receptor's source is a man aged 18-30 years in good health. Some clones in this sample may be carry-over from other donors' samples. Material: naive CD4+ T cells from PBMCs. Documented subset: CD45RA+ positively selected. The CDR3 DNA reads TGCGCCAGCAGCCAAGATGGGACAGGGAACGAAAAACTGTTTTTT. Protein product: CASSQDGTGNEKLFF.